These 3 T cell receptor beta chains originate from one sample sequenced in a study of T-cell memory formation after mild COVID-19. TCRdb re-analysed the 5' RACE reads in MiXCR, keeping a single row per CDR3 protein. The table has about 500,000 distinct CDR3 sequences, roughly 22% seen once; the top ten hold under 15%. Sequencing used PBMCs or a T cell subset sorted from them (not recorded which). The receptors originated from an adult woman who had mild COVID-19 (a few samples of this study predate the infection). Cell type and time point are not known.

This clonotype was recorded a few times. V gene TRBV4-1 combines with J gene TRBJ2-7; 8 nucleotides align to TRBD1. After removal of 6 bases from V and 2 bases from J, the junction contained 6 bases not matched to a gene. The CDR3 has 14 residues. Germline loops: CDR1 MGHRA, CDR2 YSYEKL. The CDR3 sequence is CASRPRQGTYEQYF. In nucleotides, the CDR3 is TGCGCCAGCAGACCCCGACAGGGGACCTACGAGCAGTACTTC.

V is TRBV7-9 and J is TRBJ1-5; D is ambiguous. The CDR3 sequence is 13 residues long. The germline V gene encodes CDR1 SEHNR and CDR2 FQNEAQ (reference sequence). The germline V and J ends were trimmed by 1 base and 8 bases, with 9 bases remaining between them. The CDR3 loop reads CASSLGLNKPQHF. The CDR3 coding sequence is TGTGCCAGCAGCTTAGGGCTTAATAAGCCCCAGCATTTT.

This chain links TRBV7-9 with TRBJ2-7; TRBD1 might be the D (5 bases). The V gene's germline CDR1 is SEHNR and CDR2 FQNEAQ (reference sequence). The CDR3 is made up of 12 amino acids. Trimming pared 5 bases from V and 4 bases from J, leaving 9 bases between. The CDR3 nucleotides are TGTGCCAGCAGCACACAGGTTTACGAGCAGTACTTC. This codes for CASSTQVYEQYF. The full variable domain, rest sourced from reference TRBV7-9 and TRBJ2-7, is DTGVSQNPRHKITKRGQNVTFRCDPISEHNRLYWYRQTLGQGPEFLTYFQNEAQLEKSRLLSDRFSAERPKGSFSTLEIQRTEQGDSAMYLCASSTQVYEQYFGPGTRLTVT.